Listed here are 18 T cell receptor beta chains from one sample, sequenced in a study of blood T cell repertoires in COVID-19. Assay: immunoSEQ multiplex PCR; the TCRdb copy retains only in-frame clones and omits some. The sample consists of roughly 280,000 clones, 75% to 90% of them appearing once. Sequenced sample: peripheral blood. Receptor source: a man in his forties or fifties with acute or convalescent COVID-19.

The J gene is TRBJ1-1, the V gene TRBV7-9; D remains unclear. This CDR3 has 15 amino acids. Germline values: CDR1 SEHNR, CDR2 FQNEAQ (reference sequence). V gave up 5 bases and J gave up 8 bases, with 21 bases separating them. CDR3 in amino acids: CASSPSPGHEGEAFF. The CDR3 DNA sequence: TGTGCCAGCAGCCCAAGCCCCGGGCACGAGGGCGAAGCTTTCTTT.

This clone has just one count. CDR3: CASRGRTQGYTF. In DNA, the CDR3 is TGTGCCAGCAGGGGAAGGACACAGGGCTACACCTTC. The chain uses TRBV12-3 or TRBV12-4 and TRBJ1-2; possible D gene TRBD1, 5 bases. The length of the CDR3 is 12 residues. V lost 6 bases, J lost 8 bases, and 13 bases lay in between.

The chain is built from TRBV9 and TRBJ1-3; the match to TRBD1 covers 8 bases. V shed 4 bases and J 3 bases; nucleotides not matched to a gene: 9. This CDR3 has 16 residues. CDR1 is SGDLS and CDR2 is YYNGEE in the germline V gene. The DNA of the CDR3 is TGTGCCAGCAGCCCATCGACAGGGGCTAGTGGAAACACCATATATTTT. Protein: CASSPSTGASGNTIYF.

V and J are TRBV19 and TRBJ2-7, with D possibly matching TRBD1 (6 bases). Trimming pared 5 bases from V and 6 bases from J, leaving 14 bases between. CDR3 size: 13 residues. Germline-derived CDR1 and CDR2 are LNHDA and SQIVND (reference sequence). CDR3: CASSQQGSTEQYF. The DNA of the CDR3 is TGTGCCAGTAGTCAGCAGGGGTCCACCGAGCAGTACTTC.

The genes are TRBV2 and TRBJ2-1; a weak D match, TRBD1 (5 bases). V was trimmed by 10 bases and J by 3 bases, leaving 13 bases between them. In germline, CDR1 is SNHLY, CDR2 FYNNEI. This CDR3 has 13 residues. The CDR3 protein is CATMRTNYNEQFF. Here the CDR3 DNA reads TGTGCCACCATGAGGACAAACTACAATGAGCAGTTCTTC.

The chain is built from TRBV5-1 and TRBJ1-1; TRBD1 is a possible D gene (5 bases). This CDR3 comprises 15 residues. Trimming removed 0 bases from V and 0 bases from J, with 9 bases in between. Per the germline V gene, CDR1 is SGHRS and CDR2 is YFSETQ. As DNA, the CDR3 is TGCGCCAGCAGCTTGGATGGGGGGATGAACACTGAAGCTTTCTTT. It codes for CASSLDGGMNTEAFF.

This clone was seen a single time. This chain links TRBV9 with TRBJ2-3; TRBD1 matches 8 bases. The CDR3 runs to 16 residues. V was pared by 2 bases and J by 2 bases, with 7 bases of the junction left unmatched. From germline, CDR1 is SGDLS and CDR2 YYNGEE. CDR3 nucleotides: TGTGCCAGCAGCGTCTCACAGGGGGAATACACAGATACGCAGTATTTT. This translates into CASSVSQGEYTDTQYF.

The CDR3 is CASSSGRGTEKLFF. The CDR3 DNA follows: TGCGCCAGCAGCTCTGGACGGGGGACTGAAAAACTGTTTTTT. The chain employs TRBV5-1 and TRBJ1-4; tentative D call: TRBD1 (5 bases). Germline CDR1 SGHRS, CDR2 YFSETQ. CDR3 length equals 14 residues. Trimming cost V 3 bases and J 7 bases, with 13 bases left between them.

This chain uses TRBV7-9 with TRBJ2-3; D gene ambiguous. This CDR3 contains 14 residues. Trimming took off 5 bases at V and 0 bases at J, with 9 bases between the two ends. Germline-derived CDR1 and CDR2 are SEHNR and FQNEAQ (reference sequence). The CDR3 sequence is CASSPSTSTDTQYF. The DNA of the CDR3 is TGTGCCAGCAGCCCGTCCACTAGCACAGATACGCAGTATTTT. The full variable domain, rest sourced from reference TRBV7-9 and TRBJ2-3, is DTGVSQNPRHKITKRGQNVTFRCDPISEHNRLYWYRQTLGQGPEFLTYFQNEAQLEKSRLLSDRFSAERPKGSFSTLEIQRTEQGDSAMYLCASSPSTSTDTQYFGPGTRLTVL.

This chain connects TRBV2 to TRBJ2-1, with TRBD1 matching 7 bases. V shed 9 bases, J shed 3 bases, and the junction held 20 bases outside the gene matches. In germline, CDR1 is SNHLY, CDR2 FYNNEI. The CDR3 is 18 residues long. The CDR3 protein is CARRQGPGTEVYYNEQFF. CDR3 in DNA: TGTGCCAGGAGACAAGGACCCGGGACAGAAGTATACTACAATGAGCAGTTCTTC.

The CDR3 region is CAWSDTRSNQPQHF. CDR3 DNA: TGTGCCTGGAGCGATACCAGGAGCAATCAGCCCCAGCATTTT. V is TRBV30 and J is TRBJ1-5; D is unresolved. Trimming pared 3 bases from V and 1 base from J, leaving 10 bases between. CDR1 GTSNPN and CDR2 SVGIG come from the germline V gene (reference sequence). The CDR3 sequence is 14 residues long. The full variable domain, rest sourced from reference TRBV30 and TRBJ1-5, is SQTIHQWPATLVQPVGSPLSLECTVEGTSNPNLYWYRQAAGRGLQLLFYSVGIGQISSEVPQNLSASRPQDRQFILSSKKLLLSDSGFYLCAWSDTRSNQPQHFGDGTRLSIL.

J is TRBJ1-2 and V is TRBV7-9; D remains ambiguous. Trimming left V 5 bases short and J 6 bases short, with 4 bases between. Germline values: CDR1 SEHNR, CDR2 FQNEAQ (reference sequence). The CDR3 is 10 amino acids. The CDR3 sequence is CASSRDGYTF. CDR3 coding DNA: TGTGCCAGCAGCCGGGATGGCTACACCTTC.

The gene calls are TRBV5-1 and TRBJ2-5; 7 bases match TRBD1. The CDR3 has 15 amino acids. The germline gives CDR1 SGHRS, CDR2 YFSETQ. V shed 4 bases and J 4 bases; nucleotides not matched to a gene: 10. The CDR3 DNA reads TGCGCCAGCAGCCGAAGACAGGGTGTGGGAGAGACCCAGTACTTC. It translates to CASSRRQGVGETQYF.

The V and J genes are TRBV5-1 and TRBJ2-7; D possibly corresponds to TRBD1 (6 bases). Germline V CDR1 and CDR2: SGHRS, YFSETQ. The CDR3 has 14 amino acids. V lost 1 base to trimming and J lost 3 bases, with 11 bases between them. The CDR3 protein is CASSLSTDSYEQYF. In DNA, the CDR3 is TGCGCCAGCAGCTTGTCGACGGACAGCTACGAGCAGTACTTC.

This clone is a singleton in its sample. One end of the junction does not line up with germline, which may come from a read error. This chain connects TRBV27 to TRBJ2-2, with TRBD2 matching over 9 bases. Germline-derived CDR1 and CDR2 are MNHEY and SMNVEV (reference sequence). There are 15 residues in the CDR3. The CDR3 DNA follows: TGTGCCCGCAGTGCGGGGGGGGGTGATTCCGGGGAGCTGTTTTTT. Encoded protein: CARSAGGGDSGELFF.

The V and J genes are TRBV7-9 and TRBJ1-4; perhaps TRBD1 as D (5 bases). V lost 6 bases and J lost 6, with 17 bases in between. The CDR3 extends over 15 amino acids. CDR1 is SEHNR, CDR2 FQNEAQ, per germline (reference sequence). CDR3 sequence reads: CASSLTSGYYEKLFF. CDR3 sequence (DNA): TGTGCCAGCAGTCTAACGTCAGGGTATTATGAAAAACTGTTTTTT.

This chain uses TRBV18 with TRBJ1-5, with D perhaps TRBD1 (6 bases). With 2 bases removed from V and 0 bases from J, the gap between germline ends came to 17 bases. Per the germline V gene, CDR1 is KGHSH and CDR2 is LQKENI. The CDR3 is 18 amino acids. CDR3 protein: CASSPDYRTEHSNQPQHF. CDR3 nucleotide sequence: TGTGCCAGCTCACCAGATTACAGGACAGAACATAGCAATCAGCCCCAGCATTTT.

The chain carries TRBV18 and TRBJ2-5; tentatively, D is TRBD1 (5 bases). Trimming shortened V by 4 bases and J by 5 bases, and 11 bases separated the two germline ends. CDR1 and CDR2 (germline): KGHSH, LQKENI. The CDR3 spans 13 residues. For the CDR3, the DNA is TGTGCCAGCTCACGCAATTACAGGGAGACCCAGTACTTC. Protein: CASSRNYRETQYF.